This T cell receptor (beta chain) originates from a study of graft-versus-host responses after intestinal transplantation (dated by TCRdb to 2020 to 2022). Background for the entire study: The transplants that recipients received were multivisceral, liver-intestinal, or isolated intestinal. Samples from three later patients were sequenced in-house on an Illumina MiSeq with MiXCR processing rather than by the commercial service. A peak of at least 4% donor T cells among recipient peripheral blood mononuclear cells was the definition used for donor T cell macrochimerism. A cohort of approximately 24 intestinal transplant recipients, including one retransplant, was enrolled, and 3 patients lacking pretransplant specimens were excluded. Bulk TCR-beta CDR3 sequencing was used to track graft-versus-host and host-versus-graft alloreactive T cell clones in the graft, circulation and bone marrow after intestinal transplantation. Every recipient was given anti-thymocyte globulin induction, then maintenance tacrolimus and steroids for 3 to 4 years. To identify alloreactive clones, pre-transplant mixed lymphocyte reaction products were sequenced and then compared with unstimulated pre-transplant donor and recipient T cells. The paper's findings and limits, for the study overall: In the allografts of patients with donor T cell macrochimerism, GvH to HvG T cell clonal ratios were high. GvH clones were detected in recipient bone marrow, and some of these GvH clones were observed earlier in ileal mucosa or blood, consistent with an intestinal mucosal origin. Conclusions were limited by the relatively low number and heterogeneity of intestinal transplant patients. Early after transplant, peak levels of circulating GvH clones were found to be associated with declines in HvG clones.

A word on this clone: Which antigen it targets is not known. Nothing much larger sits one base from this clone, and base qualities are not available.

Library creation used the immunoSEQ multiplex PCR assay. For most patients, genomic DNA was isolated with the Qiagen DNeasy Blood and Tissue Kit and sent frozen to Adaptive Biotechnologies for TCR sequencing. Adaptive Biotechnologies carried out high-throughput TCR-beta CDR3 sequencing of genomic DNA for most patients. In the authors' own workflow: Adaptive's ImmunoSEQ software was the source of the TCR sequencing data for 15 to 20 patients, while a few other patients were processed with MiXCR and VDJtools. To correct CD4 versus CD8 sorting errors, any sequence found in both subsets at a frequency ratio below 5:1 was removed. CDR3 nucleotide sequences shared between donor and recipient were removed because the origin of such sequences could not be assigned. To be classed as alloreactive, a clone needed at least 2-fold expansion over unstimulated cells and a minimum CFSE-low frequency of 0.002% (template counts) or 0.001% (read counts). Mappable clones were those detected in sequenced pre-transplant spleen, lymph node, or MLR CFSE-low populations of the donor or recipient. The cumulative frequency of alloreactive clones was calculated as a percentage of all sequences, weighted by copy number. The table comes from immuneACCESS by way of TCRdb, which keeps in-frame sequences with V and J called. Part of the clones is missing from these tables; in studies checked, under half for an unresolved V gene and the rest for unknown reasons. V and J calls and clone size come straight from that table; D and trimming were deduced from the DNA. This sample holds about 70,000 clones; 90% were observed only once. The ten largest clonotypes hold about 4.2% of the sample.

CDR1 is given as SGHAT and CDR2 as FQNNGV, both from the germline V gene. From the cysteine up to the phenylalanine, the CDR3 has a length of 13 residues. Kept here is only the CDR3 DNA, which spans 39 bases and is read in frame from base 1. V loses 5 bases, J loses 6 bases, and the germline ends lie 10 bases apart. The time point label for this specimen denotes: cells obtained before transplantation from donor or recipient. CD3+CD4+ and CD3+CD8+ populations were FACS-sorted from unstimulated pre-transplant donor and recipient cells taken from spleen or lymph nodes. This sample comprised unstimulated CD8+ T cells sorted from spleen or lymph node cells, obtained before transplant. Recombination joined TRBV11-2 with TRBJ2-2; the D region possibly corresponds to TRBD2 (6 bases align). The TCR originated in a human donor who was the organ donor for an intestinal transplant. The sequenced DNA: TGTGCCAGCAGCCCGGGAGAGCCCGGGGAGCTGTTTTTT. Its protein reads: CASSPGEPGELFF.